The rows below give T cell receptor beta chains drawn from one sample of a study of monozygotic twins with inflammatory bowel disease. Reanalyzing the 5' RACE reads, TCRdb keeps one entry per CDR3 protein, without DNA. The table for this sample gives about 380,000 distinct CDR3 sequences. The sequenced material came from blood. The receptor source for this set is a human donor with ulcerative colitis or Crohn's disease, or a healthy co-twin of an affected twin (not recorded which). Each CDR3 is given with its conserved first and last residue.

v_call	cdr3_length	j_call	cdr3_aa
TRBV7-2	16	TRBJ2-5	CASSSRRSLAEETQYF
TRBV5-1	15	TRBJ2-3	CASSLVRGETDTQYF
TRBV25-1	12	TRBJ2-1	CASSDNWDGQFF
TRBV11-1	12	TRBJ1-2	CASSFDHYGYTF
TRBV4-2	18	TRBJ2-3	CASTAEGAYHQFTDTQYF
TRBV12-3/TRBV12-4	14	TRBJ1-2	CASSLVGLVYGYTF
TRBV18	12	TRBJ1-4	CASSPANEKLFF
TRBV29-1	15	TRBJ2-3	CSVDGQSTSTDTQYF
TRBV7-2	14	TRBJ1-1	CASSSRGYNTEAFF
TRBV7-8	15	TRBJ2-7	CASSLVLAGHYEQYF
TRBV6-2/TRBV6-3	15	TRBJ1-4	CASSDPRTRNEKLFF
TRBV6-1	15	TRBJ2-7	CASSTSGTGAYEQYF
TRBV5-1	15	TRBJ2-2	CASSLGQGLTGELFF
TRBV27	14	TRBJ2-1	CASISGRSYNEQFF
TRBV5-1	15	TRBJ1-1	CASTPFGESRTEAFF
TRBV4-1	17	TRBJ2-3	CASSQGTSGGLTDTQYF
TRBV20-1	15	TRBJ1-2	CSALPRVGGGYGYTF
TRBV6-2/TRBV6-3	16	TRBJ2-7	CASSFDSGTGGNEQYF
TRBV3-1	15	TRBJ2-7	CASSHVSSPGDEQYF
TRBV12-3/TRBV12-4	15	TRBJ1-1	CASRTYRDTNTEAFF
TRBV20-1	13	TRBJ2-3	CSAPDRVGHTQYF
TRBV20-1	15	TRBJ2-3	CSAQDRTGHTDTQYF
TRBV5-4	15	TRBJ2-5	CASRPDRASAETQYF
TRBV19	13	TRBJ2-3	CASSSSSMDTQYF
TRBV4-2	16	TRBJ1-1	CASSQDRDRGLTEAFF
TRBV28	16	TRBJ2-7	CASSSSGALQTYEQYF
TRBV28	15	TRBJ1-5	CASSFGTGDNQPQHF
TRBV5-1	15	TRBJ2-5	CASSLWTSGEETQYF
TRBV6-2/TRBV6-3	16	TRBJ1-4	CASSYRPGDQSGKLFF
TRBV20-1	13	TRBJ1-2	CSARTGVGYGYTF
TRBV5-1	14	TRBJ2-7	CASSINRNRGEQYF
TRBV11-2	18	TRBJ1-5	CASSPRRDRYNSNQPQHF
TRBV20-1	15	TRBJ2-3	CSARDGAQSTDTQYF
TRBV7-6	14	TRBJ2-7	CASSPLTDLYEQYF
TRBV9	16	TRBJ1-2	CASSPSAGGVNYGYTF
TRBV25-1	13	TRBJ2-3	CASSESERYTQYF
TRBV6-1	15	TRBJ2-2	CASTRDRGSIGELFF
TRBV2	16	TRBJ2-1	CASIIRWGQLQNEQFF
TRBV29-1	14	TRBJ2-1	CSVRQGAAYNEQFF
TRBV3-1	16	TRBJ1-2	CASSQVRWGQGPGYTF
TRBV19	16	TRBJ1-2	CASSIAGKILDYGYTF
TRBV5-1	15	TRBJ2-3	CASSSLGMSADTQYF
TRBV6-2/TRBV6-3	15	TRBJ2-7	CASSTTYRVVYEQYF
TRBV20-1	16	TRBJ2-3	CSASGTDDGPTDTQYF
TRBV9	16	TRBJ2-2	CASSPGTSLNTGELFF
TRBV10-3	19	TRBJ2-3	CAISESEDFASGSTDTQYF
TRBV12-3/TRBV12-4	13	TRBJ2-5	CASSIERGVAQYF
TRBV14	15	TRBJ2-5	CASSLLDPDQETQYF
TRBV20-1	13	TRBJ2-5	CSVTIPGVGTQYF
TRBV7-2	13	TRBJ2-3	CASSDAPNYTQYF
TRBV12-3/TRBV12-4	13	TRBJ2-4	CASRTSGGQLQYF
TRBV4-2	18	TRBJ1-2	CASSQDEGQGSFSVGYTF
TRBV20-1	12	TRBJ1-1	CSARDRSAEAFF
TRBV5-1	14	TRBJ1-6	CASSPGDSLSPLHF
TRBV7-2	16	TRBJ1-5	CASSLAAGAGNQPQHF
TRBV4-2	18	TRBJ2-3	CASSQQMLGDPSTDTQYF
TRBV29-1	14	TRBJ2-7	CSVKQTSVLGEQYF
TRBV4-2	15	TRBJ2-5	CASSPDGISWVTQYF
TRBV6-2/TRBV6-3	13	TRBJ1-1	CASRQQMNTEAFF